Listed here is a single T cell receptor beta chain. Repertoires were generated with immunoSEQ multiplex PCR, while TCRdb's copy carries only in-frame clones and drops some. Among 110,000 or so clones listed, 85% were seen once. These data are taken from a study of blood T cell repertoires in COVID-19. Study summary: Material from acute and convalescent COVID-19 was sourced from the United States, Italy and Spain. In each case, the material was cDNA or gDNA derived from T cells, B-cell-depleted T cells, or PBMCs.

The V and J ends lost 2 bases and 8 bases, in that order; junction bases with no gene match: 0. This CDR3 comprises 13 residues. Germline lookup yields CDR1 SNHLY and CDR2 FYNNEI. The rearrangement uses TRBV2 and TRBJ1-6; 7 nucleotides agree with TRBD1. The specimen was peripheral blood. This sequence was found in a man between 40 and 49 years old with acute or convalescent COVID-19. CDR3 bases: TGTGCCAGCAGTGAACAGGGGGATTCACCCCTCCACTTT. Its protein product is CASSEQGDSPLHF.